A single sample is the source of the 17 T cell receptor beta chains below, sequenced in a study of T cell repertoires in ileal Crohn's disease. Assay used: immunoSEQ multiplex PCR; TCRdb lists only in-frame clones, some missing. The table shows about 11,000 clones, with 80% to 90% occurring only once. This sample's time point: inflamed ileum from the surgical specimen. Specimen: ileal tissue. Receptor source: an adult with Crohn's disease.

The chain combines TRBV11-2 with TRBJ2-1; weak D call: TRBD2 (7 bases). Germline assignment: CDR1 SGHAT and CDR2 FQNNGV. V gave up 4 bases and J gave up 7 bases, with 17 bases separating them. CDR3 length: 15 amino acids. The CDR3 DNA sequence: TGTGCCAGCAGCTCAAGCGGGACACGGAGGAATGAGCAGTTCTTC. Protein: CASSSSGTRRNEQFF.

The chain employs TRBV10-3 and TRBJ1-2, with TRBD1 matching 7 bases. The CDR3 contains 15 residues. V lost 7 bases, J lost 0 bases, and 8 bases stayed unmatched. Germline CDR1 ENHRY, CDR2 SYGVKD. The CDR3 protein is CAIKEAGGPNYGYTF. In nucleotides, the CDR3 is TGTGCCATCAAGGAGGCAGGGGGTCCTAACTATGGCTACACCTTC.

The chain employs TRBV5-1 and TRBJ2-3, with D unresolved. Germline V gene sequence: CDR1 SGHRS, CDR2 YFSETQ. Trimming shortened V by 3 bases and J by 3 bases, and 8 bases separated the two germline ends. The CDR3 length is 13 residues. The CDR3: CASSSTSTDTQYF. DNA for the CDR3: TGCGCCAGCAGCTCAACATCAACAGATACGCAGTATTTT.

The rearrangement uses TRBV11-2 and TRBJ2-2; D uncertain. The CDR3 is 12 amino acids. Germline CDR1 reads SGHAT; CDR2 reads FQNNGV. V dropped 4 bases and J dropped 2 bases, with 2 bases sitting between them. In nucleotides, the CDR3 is TGTGCCAGCAGCTCTAACACCGGGGAGCTGTTTTTT. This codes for CASSSNTGELFF.

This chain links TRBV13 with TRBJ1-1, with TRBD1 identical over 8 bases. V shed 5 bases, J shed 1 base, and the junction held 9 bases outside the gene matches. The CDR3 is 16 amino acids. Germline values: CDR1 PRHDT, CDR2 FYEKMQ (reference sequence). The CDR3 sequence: CASSRARTGQNTEAFF. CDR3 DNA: TGTGCCAGCAGCCGGGCCCGGACAGGGCAGAACACTGAAGCTTTCTTT.

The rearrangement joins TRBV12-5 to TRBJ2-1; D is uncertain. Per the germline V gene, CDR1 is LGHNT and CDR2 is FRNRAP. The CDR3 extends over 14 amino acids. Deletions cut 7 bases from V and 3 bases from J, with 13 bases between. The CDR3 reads CASALDRSYNEQFF. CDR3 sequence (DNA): TGTGCTAGTGCTCTGGACCGAAGCTACAATGAGCAGTTCTTC.

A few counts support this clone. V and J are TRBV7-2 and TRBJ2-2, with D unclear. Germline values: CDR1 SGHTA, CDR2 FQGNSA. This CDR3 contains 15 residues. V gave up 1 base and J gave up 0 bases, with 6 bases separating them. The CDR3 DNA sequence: TGTGCCAGCAGCTTAGACGCGGCGAACACCGGGGAGCTGTTTTTT. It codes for CASSLDAANTGELFF.

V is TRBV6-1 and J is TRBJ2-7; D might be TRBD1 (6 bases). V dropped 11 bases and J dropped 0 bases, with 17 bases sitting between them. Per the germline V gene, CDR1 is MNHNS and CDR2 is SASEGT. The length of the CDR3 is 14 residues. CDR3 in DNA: TGTGCCGCACGGACAGAGATTAACTCCTACGAGCAGTACTTC. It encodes CAARTEINSYEQYF.

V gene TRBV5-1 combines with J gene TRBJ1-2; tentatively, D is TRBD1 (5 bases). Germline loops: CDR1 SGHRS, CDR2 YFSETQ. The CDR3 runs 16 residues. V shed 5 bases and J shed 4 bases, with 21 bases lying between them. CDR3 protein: CASSSGAQGHLYGYTF. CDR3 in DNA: TGCGCCAGCAGTTCTGGTGCGCAGGGCCATCTCTATGGCTACACCTTC.

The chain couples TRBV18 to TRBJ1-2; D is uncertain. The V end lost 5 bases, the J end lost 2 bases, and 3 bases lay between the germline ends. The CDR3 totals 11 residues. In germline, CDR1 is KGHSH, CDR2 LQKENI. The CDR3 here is CASSVNYGYTF. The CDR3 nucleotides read TGTGCCAGCTCAGTGAACTATGGCTACACCTTC.

The CDR3 nucleotides read TGCGCCAGCAGCTTGGGAAGTCTTAACTATGGCTACACCTTC. Translation gives CASSLGSLNYGYTF. This sequence joins TRBV5-1 and TRBJ1-2; D is uncertain. This CDR3 region has 14 residues. Germline values: CDR1 SGHRS, CDR2 YFSETQ. V lost 0 bases and J lost 1, with 7 bases in between.

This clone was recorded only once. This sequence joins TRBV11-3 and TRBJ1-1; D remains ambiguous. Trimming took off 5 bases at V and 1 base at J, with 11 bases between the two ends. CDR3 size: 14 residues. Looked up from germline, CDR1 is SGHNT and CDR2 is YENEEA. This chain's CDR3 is CASSPPRKNTEAFF. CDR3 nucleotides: TGTGCCAGCAGCCCTCCCAGGAAGAACACTGAAGCTTTCTTT.

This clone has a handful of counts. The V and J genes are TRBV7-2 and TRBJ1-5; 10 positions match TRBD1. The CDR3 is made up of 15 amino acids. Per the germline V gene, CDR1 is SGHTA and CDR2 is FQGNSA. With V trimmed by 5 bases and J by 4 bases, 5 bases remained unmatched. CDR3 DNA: TGTGCCAGCAGCCCCGACAGGGGGCGGAATCAGCCCCAGCATTTT. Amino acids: CASSPDRGRNQPQHF.

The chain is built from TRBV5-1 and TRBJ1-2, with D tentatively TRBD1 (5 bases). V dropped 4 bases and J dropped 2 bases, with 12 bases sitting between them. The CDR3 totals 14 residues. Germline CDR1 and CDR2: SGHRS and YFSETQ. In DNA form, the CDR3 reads TGCGCCAGCAGCACGCTGACAGACAACTATGGCTACACCTTC. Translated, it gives CASSTLTDNYGYTF. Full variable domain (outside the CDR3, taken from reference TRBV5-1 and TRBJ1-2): KAGVTQTPRYLIKTRGQQVTLSCSPISGHRSVSWYQQTPGQGLQFLFEYFSETQRNKGNFPGRFSGRQFSNSRSEMNVSTLELGDSALYLCASSTLTDNYGYTFGSGTRLTVV.

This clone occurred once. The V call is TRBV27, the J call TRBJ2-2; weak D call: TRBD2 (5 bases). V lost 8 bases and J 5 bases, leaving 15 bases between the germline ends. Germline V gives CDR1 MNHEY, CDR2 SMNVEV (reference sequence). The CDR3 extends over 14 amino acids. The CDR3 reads CASRKPGVTGELFF. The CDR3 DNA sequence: TGTGCCAGCCGGAAACCCGGGGTAACCGGGGAGCTGTTTTTT.

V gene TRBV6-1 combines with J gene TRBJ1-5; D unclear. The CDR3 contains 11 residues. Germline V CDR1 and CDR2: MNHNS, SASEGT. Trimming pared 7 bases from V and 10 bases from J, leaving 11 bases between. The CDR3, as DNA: TGTGCCAGCACCGACGGGAGACCCCAGCATTTT. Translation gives CASTDGRPQHF.

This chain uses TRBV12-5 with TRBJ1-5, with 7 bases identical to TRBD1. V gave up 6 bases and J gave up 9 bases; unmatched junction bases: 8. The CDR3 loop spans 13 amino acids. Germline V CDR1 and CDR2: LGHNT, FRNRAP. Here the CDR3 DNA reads TGTGCTAGTGGGCAGGGGGGCCGGGGGCCCCAGCATTTT. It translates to CASGQGGRGPQHF.